This TCR beta chain is from a study of cytomegalovirus exposure and HLA in healthy donors. General study results and limits: A reported reduction in N-insertions relative to the approximately 640-donor mean was seen in an Asian-associated ancestry cluster in a later analysis. A later analysis reported that several of the most significant clusters appeared to be linked to common viral pathogens, among them Epstein-Barr virus.

13 Jbeta primers and 60 Vbeta primers were used for the PCR. Clones were sequenced by immunoSEQ multiplex PCR, and TCRdb holds only the in-frame ones, with some missing. The repertoire holds about 160,000 clones, with 60% to 85% as singletons. A note on this clone: Its antigen is not known.

Germline loops: CDR1 MGHDK, CDR2 SYGVNS. V was cut by 3 bases and J by 3 bases, with 10 bases left in between. The CDR3 contains 14 residues. This chain links TRBV25-1 with TRBJ2-3; D not certain. This sequence originates from a man aged 50-60 years in good health and CMV-seropositive. Sequenced material: PBMCs. The CDR3 loop is CASSEQVATDTQYF. DNA for the CDR3: TGTGCCAGCAGTGAGCAGGTGGCAACAGATACGCAGTATTTT.